This TCR beta chain was profiled in a study of blood T cells in healthy people across ages. CDR3 length equals 13 residues. Trimming removed 3 bases from V and 5 bases from J, with 11 bases in between. The V gene's germline CDR1 is DFQATT and CDR2 SNEGSKA (reference sequence). Primed by a sample-barcoded 5' primer and a J-beta primer mix, a second PCR proceeded for about 7 to 12 cycles. With 12 random nucleotides, a template-switch adaptor tagged each individual cDNA molecule. Using its own MiXCR run on the 5' RACE reads, TCRdb lists one record per CDR3 protein. This table holds about 400,000 distinct CDR3 sequences, about 52% found once. Notes on this clonotype: The antigen remains undetermined.

Study-level findings and limits: Strong correlation linked observed beta diversity and percent naive T cells. Long-lived donors had more naive CD4+ cells and higher diversity than aged donors.

This sequence joins TRBV20-1 and TRBJ2-4; perhaps TRBD2 as D (6 bases). The receptor's source is a man in his sixties in good health. Sequencing used blood. The CDR3, as DNA: TGCAGTGCTAGGGGTCGACTAGAAAACATTCAGTACTTC. Translation: CSARGRLENIQYF.